This T cell receptor (beta chain) was sequenced during a study of blood T cells in healthy people across ages. V lost 4 bases, J lost 2 bases, and 6 bases stayed unmatched. CDR1 LGHNA and CDR2 YNFKEQ come from the germline V gene. CDR3 length: 15 amino acids. Findings and limits, study-wide: Strong correlation was found linking TCR beta diversity to naive T cell percentage. Long-lived donors carried more naive CD4+ cells and greater diversity than aged donors.

As regards this clonotype: No antigen is known for it.

Together with a sample-barcoded 5' primer, a J-beta primer mix was included in a second PCR lasting about 7 to 12 cycles. Each of the cDNA molecules was tagged by a template-switch adaptor with 12 random nucleotides. TCRdb re-analysed the 5' RACE reads in MiXCR, keeping a single row per CDR3 protein. Among 550,000 to 600,000 distinct CDR3 sequences listed, 25% to 30% were seen once. The genes are TRBV4-2 and TRBJ2-5; 8 bases fit TRBD2. Sequenced sample: blood. The source of this sequence is a woman in her 70s in good health. The CDR3 coding sequence is TGTGCCAGCAGCCTCAGAGCGGGGGAGCAAGAGACCCAGTACTTC. This codes for CASSLRAGEQETQYF.